What follows describes a single T cell receptor (beta chain). Version v3.0 of the immunoSEQ assay was performed at survey level. Profiled with immunoSEQ multiplex PCR; TCRdb holds only in-frame clones, not every one. This sample carries about 14,000 clones, around 82% of them seen once, and the ten largest clones take 25% to 30%. V lost 4 bases to trimming and J lost 1 base, with 12 bases between them. The CDR3 consists of 15 residues. From germline, CDR1 is SEHNR and CDR2 FQNEAQ (reference sequence). One or more pre-ART and two or more post-ART PBMC samples were available from each donor. This entry comes from a study of long-term antiretroviral therapy in people with HIV. Study overall: Of all samples, the earliest predate the 2015 immediate-ART recommendation by about a decade.

This material consisted of unsorted PBMCs, taken 3.1 years after starting antiretroviral therapy. The TCR comes from a man aged 35-49 years with HIV. This rearrangement joins TRBV7-9 to TRBJ2-3; D is possibly TRBD2 (7 bases). CDR3 region: CASSSGGGGTDTQYF. CDR3 sequence (DNA): TGTGCCAGCAGCTCGGGGGGCGGAGGCACAGATACGCAGTATTTT.